This entry features one T cell receptor beta chain sequence. Primed by a sample-barcoded 5' primer and a J-beta primer mix, a second PCR proceeded for about 6 to 12 cycles. Every cDNA was tagged by a template-switch adaptor with 12 random nucleotides. TCRdb called the 5' RACE reads again in MiXCR, with one record for every CDR3 protein. The profile shows hundreds of thousands of distinct CDR3 sequences, 58% of them singletons. This sample was included in a study of blood T cells in healthy people across ages. The CDR3 sequence is 13 residues long. The germline gives CDR1 MGHDK, CDR2 SYGVNS. V lost 3 bases, J lost 6 bases, and 4 bases stayed unmatched.

The chain carries TRBV25-1 and TRBJ1-2; 7 positions agree with TRBD1. This TCR was sampled from a man aged 25 to 40 in good health. The sequencing sample was made of blood. CDR3 DNA sequence: TGTGCCAGCAGTGATAGGGGGCTCGATGGCTACACCTTC. It yields the protein CASSDRGLDGYTF.